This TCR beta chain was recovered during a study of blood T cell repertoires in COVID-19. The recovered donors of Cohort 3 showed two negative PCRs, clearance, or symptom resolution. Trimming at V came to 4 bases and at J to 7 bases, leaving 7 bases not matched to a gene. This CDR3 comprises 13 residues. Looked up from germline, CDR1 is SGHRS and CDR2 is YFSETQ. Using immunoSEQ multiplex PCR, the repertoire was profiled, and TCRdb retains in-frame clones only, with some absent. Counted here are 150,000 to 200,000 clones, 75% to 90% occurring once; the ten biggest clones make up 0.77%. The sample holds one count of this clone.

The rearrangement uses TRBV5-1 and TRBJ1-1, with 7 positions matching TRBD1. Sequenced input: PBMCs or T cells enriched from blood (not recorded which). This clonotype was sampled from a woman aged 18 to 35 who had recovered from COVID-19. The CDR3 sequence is CASSLRDSDEAFF. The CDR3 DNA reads TGCGCCAGCAGCCTCCGGGACAGTGATGAAGCTTTCTTT.